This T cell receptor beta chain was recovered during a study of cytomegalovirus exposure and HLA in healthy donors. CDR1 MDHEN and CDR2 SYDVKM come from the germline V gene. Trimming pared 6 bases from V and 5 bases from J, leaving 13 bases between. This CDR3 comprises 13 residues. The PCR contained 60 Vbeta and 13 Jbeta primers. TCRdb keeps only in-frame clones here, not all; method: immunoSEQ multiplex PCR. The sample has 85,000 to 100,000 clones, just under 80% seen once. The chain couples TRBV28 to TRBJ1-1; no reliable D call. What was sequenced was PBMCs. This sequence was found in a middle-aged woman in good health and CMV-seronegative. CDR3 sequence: CASSLEGWTEAFF. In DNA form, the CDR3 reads TGTGCCAGCAGCCTTGAGGGTTGGACTGAAGCTTTCTTT.